This record concerns one T cell receptor (beta chain) sequence. The source of the sample is a study of blood T cell repertoires in COVID-19. At the level of the study: From the United States, Italy and Spain came samples of acute and convalescent COVID-19.

CDR1 and CDR2 from the germline V gene are LNHNV and YYDKDF (reference sequence). V lost 0 bases to trimming and J lost 4 bases; unmatched junction nucleotides: 11. This CDR3 has 18 residues. Assay: immunoSEQ multiplex PCR; the TCRdb copy retains only in-frame clones and omits some. Counted here are approximately 77,000 clones, roughly 80% occurring once; the ten biggest clones make up around 5.2%. The chain carries TRBV15 and TRBJ1-2; 10 bases fit TRBD1. The origin of this receptor is a woman between 65 and 79 years old with acute or convalescent COVID-19. The sequenced sample consisted of peripheral blood. CDR3 residues: CATSRDGMTGGYGYGYTF. CDR3 DNA sequence: TGTGCCACCAGCAGAGATGGGATGACAGGGGGCTACGGCTATGGCTACACCTTC.